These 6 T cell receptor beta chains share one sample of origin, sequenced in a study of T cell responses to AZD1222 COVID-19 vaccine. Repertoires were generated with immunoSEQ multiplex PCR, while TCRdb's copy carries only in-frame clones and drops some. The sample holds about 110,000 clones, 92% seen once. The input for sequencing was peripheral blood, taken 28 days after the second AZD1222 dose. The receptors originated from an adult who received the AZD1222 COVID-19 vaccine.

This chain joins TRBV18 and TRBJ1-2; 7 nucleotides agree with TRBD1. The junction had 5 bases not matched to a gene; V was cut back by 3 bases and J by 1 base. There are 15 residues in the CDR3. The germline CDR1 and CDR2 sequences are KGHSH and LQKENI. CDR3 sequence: CASSPQRDSNYGYTF. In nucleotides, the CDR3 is TGTGCCAGCTCACCCCAGCGGGACAGTAACTATGGCTACACCTTC.

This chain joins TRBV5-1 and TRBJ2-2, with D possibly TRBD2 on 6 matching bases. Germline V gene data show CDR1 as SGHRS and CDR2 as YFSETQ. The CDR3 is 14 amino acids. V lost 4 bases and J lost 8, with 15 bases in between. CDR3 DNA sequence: TGCGCCAGCAGCCGGGGACTCCCCGAGGGGGAGCTGTTTTTT. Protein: CASSRGLPEGELFF.

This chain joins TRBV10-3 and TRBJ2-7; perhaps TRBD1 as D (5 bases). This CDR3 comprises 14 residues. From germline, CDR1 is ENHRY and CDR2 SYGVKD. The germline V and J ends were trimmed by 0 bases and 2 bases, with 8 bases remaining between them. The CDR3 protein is CAISESGQTYEQYF. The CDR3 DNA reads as TGTGCCATCAGTGAGTCTGGACAAACCTACGAGCAGTACTTC.

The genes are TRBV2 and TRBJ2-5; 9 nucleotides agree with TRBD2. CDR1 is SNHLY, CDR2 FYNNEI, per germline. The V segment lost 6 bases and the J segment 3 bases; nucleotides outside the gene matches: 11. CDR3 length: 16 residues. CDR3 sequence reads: CASRRGLAGTKETQYF. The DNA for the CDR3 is TGTGCCAGCAGGAGGGGGCTAGCGGGGACTAAAGAGACCCAGTACTTC. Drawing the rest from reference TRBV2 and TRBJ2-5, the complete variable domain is EPEVTQTPSHQVTQMGQEVILRCVPISNHLYFYWYRQILGQKVEFLVSFYNNEISEKSEIFDDQFSVERPDGSNFTLKIRSTKLEDSAMYFCASRRGLAGTKETQYFGPGTRLLVL.

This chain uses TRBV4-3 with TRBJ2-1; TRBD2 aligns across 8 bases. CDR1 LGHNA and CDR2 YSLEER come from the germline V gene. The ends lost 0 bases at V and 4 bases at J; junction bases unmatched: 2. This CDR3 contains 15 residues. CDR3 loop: CASSQELAVYNEQFF. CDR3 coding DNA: TGCGCCAGCAGCCAAGAACTAGCGGTGTACAATGAGCAGTTCTTC.

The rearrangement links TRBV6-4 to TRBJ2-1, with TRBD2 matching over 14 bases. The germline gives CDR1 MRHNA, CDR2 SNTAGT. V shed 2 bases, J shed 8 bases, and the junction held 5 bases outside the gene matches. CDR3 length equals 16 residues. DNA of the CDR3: TGTGCCAGCAGTGACGGAGGGACTAGCGGGAGCGATGAGCAGTTCTTC. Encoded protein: CASSDGGTSGSDEQFF.